The clone carrying this T cell receptor beta chain was found once. Its specificity is not known. The sample belongs to a study of T cell repertoires in cytomegalovirus infection. Overall study: Used in the study were CMV epitopes, some recently identified and HLA-C-restricted, others well-studied and HLA-B-restricted. Carrying CMV and the relevant HLA type showed in public TCR beta signatures. Whole-study results and caveats: The cumulative frequency of public TCR beta families identified carriers of CMV plus the relevant HLA.

TCRdb recomputed calls from the reads with MiXCR, one row per CDR3 protein. The repertoire holds about 700,000 distinct CDR3 sequences, roughly a third seen once, with about 20% in the top ten. V was clipped by 2 bases and J by 2 bases, with 14 bases between them. The CDR3 loop spans 16 amino acids. Germline V gene sequence: CDR1 MNHNS, CDR2 SASEGT. The source is a human donor in good health (CMV status not recorded). Some clones in this sample may be carry-over from other donors' samples. The V gene is TRBV6-1, the J gene TRBJ2-3; tentatively, D is TRBD1 or TRBD2 (6 bases each). The sample here was cultured PBMCs, taken from culture after CMV antigen stimulation. CDR3 DNA sequence: TGTGCCAGCAGTGAACAAGGGTGGGGGGCCACAGATACGCAGTATTTT. It yields the protein CASSEQGWGATDTQYF.